This T cell receptor beta chain was obtained from a study of blood T cells in healthy people across ages. In the case of this clonotype: The antigen remains unidentified.

Russia was home to the donors, healthy Caucasian individuals aged about 6 to 90. The study's findings and limits: Both naive CD4+ cell counts and diversity were greater in long-lived donors than in aged donors.

Together with a sample-barcoded 5' primer, a J-beta primer mix was included in a second PCR lasting about 6 to 12 cycles. TCRdb analysed the 5' RACE reads with MiXCR anew, one entry per CDR3 protein. The sample shows more than 650,000 distinct CDR3 sequences, about 55% of them seen only once. CDR1 is SGHTA, CDR2 FQGNSA, per germline. This CDR3 comprises 14 residues. The V gene end was trimmed by 4 bases and the J gene end by 14 bases; junction bases not matched to a gene: 12. V is TRBV7-2 and J is TRBJ2-3; 10 nucleotides align to TRBD2. The sample consisted of blood. The clonotype comes from a man older than 75 in good health. The DNA of the CDR3 is TGTGCCAGCAGCTCCGGACTAGCGGAGGGAGACGCGTATTTT. This gives the protein CASSSGLAEGDAYF. The variable domain in full, with the rest retrieved from reference TRBV7-2 and TRBJ2-3, is GAGVSQSPSNKVTEKGKDVELRCDPISGHTALYWYRQSLGQGLEFLIYFQGNSAPDKSGLPSDRFSAERTGGSVSTLTIQRTQQEDSAVYLCASSSGLAEGDAYFGPGTRLTVL.